The clone carrying this TCR beta chain was counted at least ten times. The antigen is unknown. Assembly of TCR beta libraries relied on iRepertoire HTBI primers together with Arm-PCR of CDR3 regions. TCRdb called the multiplex PCR reads again in MiXCR, with one record for every CDR3 protein. Of some 250,000 distinct CDR3 sequences listed, approximately 20% are singletons. This entry is derived from a study of regulatory T cells in long-lasting Graves disease. Time point here: newly diagnosed GD, antithyroid drugs for less than 3 months. Following extraction of RNA from PBMCs, that RNA was used to make the TCR library. Patients were enrolled at an endocrinology department in Xi'an, China. Findings and limits, study-wide: Those with persistent disease had in common more public clonotypes (2,741) than new patients (around 910). Sampling was limited to peripheral blood rather than thyroid tissue.

Germline V CDR1 and CDR2: SGHNT, YENEEA. Trimming removed 5 bases from V and 5 bases from J; junction bases left unmatched: 11. The CDR3 is 16 residues long. The TCR was taken from a female donor with Graves disease. V is TRBV11-3 and J is TRBJ2-1, with TRBD2 matching over 8 bases. Here the sequenced sample was peripheral blood mononuclear cells (PBMCs), taken at new diagnosis, from a patient treated with antithyroid drugs. The CDR3 loop is CASSRGGSNPHNEQFF. CDR3 DNA: TGTGCCAGCAGCCGCGGGGGGAGCAACCCCCACAATGAGCAGTTCTTC.